This T cell receptor (beta chain) was observed in a study of T cell repertoires in cytomegalovirus infection. The overall study: Alongside well-studied HLA-B-restricted CMV epitopes, recently identified HLA-C-restricted CMV epitopes were also used. TCR beta signatures that were public indicated CMV infection and matching HLA type. Whole-study results and caveats: Accumulated public TCR beta family frequency recognized individuals carrying CMV together with the relevant HLA.

One entry per CDR3 protein, called by TCRdb with MiXCR from the reads. The sample comprises some 590,000 distinct CDR3 sequences, approximately 40% of which are singletons, and around 50% rests with the top ten. Of note for this clonotype: No antigen is known for it.

This CDR3 contains 14 residues. Germline CDR1 SGHTA, CDR2 FQGNSA. The V end lost 1 base, the J end lost 4 bases, and 8 bases lay between the germline ends. The V call is TRBV7-2, the J call TRBJ2-4; D not certain. Specimen: cultured PBMCs, collected from culture after CMV antigen stimulation. The clonotype was recovered from a human donor in good health (CMV status not recorded). Some clones in this sample may be carry-over from other donors' samples. CDR3 amino acids: CASSLGWGKNIQYF. CDR3 DNA sequence: TGTGCCAGCAGCTTAGGTTGGGGTAAAAACATTCAGTACTTC. Full variable domain (remainder filled in from reference TRBV7-2 and TRBJ2-4): GAGVSQSPSNKVTEKGKDVELRCDPISGHTALYWYRQSLGQGLEFLIYFQGNSAPDKSGLPSDRFSAERTGGSVSTLTIQRTQQEDSAVYLCASSLGWGKNIQYFGAGTRLSVL.